These 24 T cell receptor beta chains share one sample of origin, sequenced in a study of blood T cell repertoires in COVID-19. Sequencing was performed with immunoSEQ multiplex PCR; in TCRdb, only in-frame clones are kept and a portion is missing. The sample has around 100,000 clones, 75% to 90% seen once. Input material: peripheral blood. The receptor source for this set is a human donor in a cohort sampled during active or convalescent COVID-19.

CDR3 DNA sequence: TGTGCCTGGAGGCCATGGGGACAGGGCTCTGGAAACACCATATATTTT. Protein: CAWRPWGQGSGNTIYF. The chain joins TRBV30 to TRBJ1-3; TRBD1 aligns across 9 bases. V was clipped by 3 bases and J by 0 bases; unmatched bases: 6. CDR1 and CDR2 from the germline V gene are GTSNPN and SVGIG (reference sequence). The length of the CDR3 is 16 residues.

The chain carries TRBV11-3 and TRBJ2-1, with D maybe TRBD1 (6 bases). CDR1 is SGHNT and CDR2 is YENEEA in the germline V gene. This CDR3 spans 13 amino acids. V was trimmed by 1 base and J by 9 bases, leaving 10 bases between them. The CDR3 DNA reads TGTGCCAGCAGCTTAGGCCCAGGGGTTGAGCAGTTCTTC. Protein sequence: CASSLGPGVEQFF. The complete variable domain, with remaining parts taken from reference TRBV11-3 and TRBJ2-1, reads EAGVVQSPRYKIIEKKQPVAFWCNPISGHNTLYWYLQNLGQGPELLIRYENEEAVDDSQLPKDRFSAERLKGVDSTLKIQPAELGDSAVYLCASSLGPGVEQFFGPGTRLTVL.

The rearrangement links TRBV18 to TRBJ1-2, with D perhaps matching TRBD1 (5 bases). Germline assignment: CDR1 KGHSH and CDR2 LQKENI. Trimming took 3 bases from V and 3 from J, leaving 14 bases between them. This CDR3 comprises 15 residues. CDR3 amino acids: CASSPDSSGDYGYTF. In nucleotides, the CDR3 is TGTGCCAGCTCACCCGACAGCTCGGGAGACTATGGCTACACCTTC.

In this sample, this clone turned up once. This sequence joins TRBV5-4 and TRBJ2-5; no clear D. Germline-derived CDR1 and CDR2 are SGHNT and YYREEE (reference sequence). The CDR3 consists of 15 residues. Trimming removed 1 base at V and 7 bases at J, with 17 bases between. The CDR3 here is CASSLKAAAVGTQYF. Here the CDR3 DNA reads TGTGCCAGCAGCTTGAAGGCGGCGGCAGTAGGGACCCAGTACTTC.

The chain recombines TRBV7-3 with TRBJ2-7, with D maybe TRBD1 (6 bases). The CDR3 has 13 amino acids. V lost 3 bases to trimming and J lost 4 bases, with 10 bases between them. Per germline, CDR1 SGHTA and CDR2 FQGTGA. This chain's CDR3 is CASSLSTGYEQYF. CDR3 DNA: TGTGCCAGCAGCTTGTCGACAGGTTACGAGCAGTACTTC.

V gene TRBV20-1 combines with J gene TRBJ1-1; TRBD1 aligns across 7 bases. V lost 7 bases, J lost 6 bases, and 5 bases stayed unmatched. The CDR3 consists of 11 residues. CDR1 is DFQATT, CDR2 SNEGSKA, per germline (reference sequence). CDR3 in DNA: TGCAGTGGCTCCAGGGGGGCTGAAGCTTTCTTT. As protein: CSGSRGAEAFF.

Turning to this clone: The same CDR3 is also encoded by other DNA sequences in this sample. The chain recombines TRBV7-2 with TRBJ2-3, with 13 positions matching TRBD2. Trimming took 4 bases from V and 1 from J; bases not matched to a gene: 2. Germline CDR1 is SGHTA and CDR2 is FQGNSA. The CDR3 sequence is 16 residues long. The chain's CDR3 is CASSSGLAGGTDTQYF. For the CDR3, the DNA is TGTGCCAGCAGCTCCGGACTAGCGGGGGGCACAGATACGCAGTATTTT.

The CDR3 DNA reads TGTGCCAGCAGCTCCTCCGGACAGGGTGTAGGGCAGCCCCAGCATTTT. This codes for CASSSSGQGVGQPQHF. The V and J genes are TRBV7-8 and TRBJ1-5, with 8 positions matching TRBD1. Per germline, CDR1 SGHVS and CDR2 FQNEAQ. CDR3 length: 16 residues. J lost 7 bases, V lost 4 bases, and 12 bases had no gene match.

J is TRBJ1-6 and V is TRBV7-9; 8 bases are shared with TRBD1. This CDR3 region has 17 residues. Germline V gives CDR1 SEHNR, CDR2 FQNEAQ (reference sequence). V shed 5 bases and J 2 bases; nucleotides not matched to a gene: 8. In DNA, the CDR3 is TGTGCCAGCAGCCCCGAGGACAGGGCTACCTATAATTCACCCCTCCACTTT. It codes for CASSPEDRATYNSPLHF.

The chain uses TRBV9 and TRBJ1-4; 10 bases are shared with TRBD1. The junction had 2 bases not matched to a gene; V was cut back by 4 bases and J by 5 bases. CDR1 and CDR2 (germline): SGDLS, YYNGEE. CDR3 length: 14 residues. Here the CDR3 reads CASSRDRGNEKLFF. The CDR3 nucleotides are TGTGCCAGCAGCCGGGACAGGGGAAATGAAAAACTGTTTTTT.

V and J are TRBV5-6 and TRBJ1-2, with 10 bases aligning to TRBD1. Germline CDR1 is SGHDT and CDR2 is YYEEEE. CDR3 size: 13 residues. The V gene end was trimmed by 6 bases and the J gene end by 7 bases; junction bases not matched to a gene: 6. The CDR3 is CASTRQGAVGYTF. The CDR3 coding sequence is TGTGCCAGCACCAGACAGGGGGCGGTTGGCTACACCTTC.

The V call is TRBV4-2, the J call TRBJ1-2, with a weak D call TRBD1 (6 bases). Trimming cost V 2 bases and J 5 bases, with 18 bases left between them. The length of the CDR3 is 16 residues. Per the germline V gene, CDR1 is LGHNA and CDR2 is YNFKEQ. In DNA form, the CDR3 reads TGTGCCAGCAGCCAAAGACAGGCGGCAACACTTTATGGCTACACCTTC. This translates into CASSQRQAATLYGYTF.

In its sample, this clone was seen a few times. V gene TRBV19 combines with J gene TRBJ2-3, with 10 bases lining up with TRBD1. Germline trimming cut 7 bases from V and 0 bases from J; bases unmatched to any gene: 16. The germline V gene encodes CDR1 LNHDA and CDR2 SQIVND (reference sequence). This CDR3 contains 19 residues. The DNA of the CDR3 is TGTGCCAGTACGGCCCGCGGGACAGGGGTTTGGCGAAGCACAGATACGCAGTATTTT. Its protein is CASTARGTGVWRSTDTQYF.

The CDR3 spells CASSSGTGSGEQYF. In nucleotides, the CDR3 is TGTGCCAGCAGCTCCGGGACAGGGTCGGGTGAGCAGTACTTC. This rearrangement joins TRBV7-2 to TRBJ2-7, with 9 bases fitting TRBD1. Germline loops: CDR1 SGHTA, CDR2 FQGNSA. J lost 7 bases, V lost 4 bases, and 8 bases had no gene match. The CDR3 runs 14 residues.

This chain connects TRBV12-3 or TRBV12-4 to TRBJ1-5; D possibly corresponds to TRBD1 (5 bases). V gave up 7 bases and J gave up 7 bases, with 14 bases separating them. The CDR3 runs 13 residues. The DNA for the CDR3 is TGTGCCAGCAATAAGGGGCTAGAGCAGCCCCAGCATTTT. It encodes CASNKGLEQPQHF.

This clone was seen once. The chain recombines TRBV28 with TRBJ1-2, with 9 bases aligning to TRBD1. In germline, CDR1 is MDHEN, CDR2 SYDVKM. The J segment lost 4 bases and the V segment lost 8 bases, leaving 2 bases of the junction unmatched. The CDR3 totals 12 residues. The CDR3 loop is CASRDRVYGYTF. The CDR3 region has the DNA TGTGCCAGCCGGGACAGGGTCTATGGCTACACCTTC.

V usage is TRBV6-6 and J usage is TRBJ1-2, with 7 bases that match TRBD1. The CDR3 consists of 13 residues. Germline V gene data show CDR1 as MNHNY and CDR2 as SVGAGI (reference sequence). The V gene end was trimmed by 5 bases and the J gene end by 8 bases; junction bases not matched to a gene: 8. The CDR3 DNA follows: TGTGCCAGCAGTCAGACAGGGTTGGAGGGCTACACCTTC. As protein: CASSQTGLEGYTF.

The chain couples TRBV5-1 to TRBJ2-4, with TRBD1 matching over 9 bases. After removal of 0 bases from V and 10 bases from J, the junction contained 5 bases not matched to a gene. Per the germline V gene, CDR1 is SGHRS and CDR2 is YFSETQ. There are 14 residues in the CDR3. CDR3 region: CASSLGTGVGIQYF. The CDR3 DNA reads TGCGCCAGCAGCTTGGGGACAGGGGTGGGGATTCAGTACTTC.

This clone occurred a few times. The chain is built from TRBV6-2 or TRBV6-3 and TRBJ1-2; D is ambiguous. Germline CDR1 MNHEY, CDR2 SVGEGT. CDR3 length equals 13 residues. Trimming removed 2 bases at V and 4 bases at J, with 8 bases between. In DNA, the CDR3 is TGTGCCAGCAGTTACACAAGTGTCTATGGCTACACCTTC. This sequence encodes CASSYTSVYGYTF.

The rearrangement uses TRBV29-1 and TRBJ2-7; D is perhaps TRBD1 (6 bases). Germline assignment: CDR1 SQVTM and CDR2 ANQGSEA. Between the trimmed V and J ends, which lost 4 bases and 4 bases, there was a span of 17 bases. The CDR3 length is 14 residues. The DNA of the CDR3 is TGCAGCGTTGCTCGGTCAGGGGTTGGTTACGAGCAGTACTTC. Translation: CSVARSGVGYEQYF.

The chain links TRBV2 to TRBJ2-1, with 12 bases matching TRBD1. With 4 bases clipped from V and 9 bases from J, the junction kept 7 bases outside the gene matches. CDR1 and CDR2 (germline): SNHLY, FYNNEI. There are 15 residues in the CDR3. CDR3 coding DNA: TGTGCCAGCAGTGGACGGGACAGGGGGCAGGGTGAGCAGTTCTTC. It is translated as CASSGRDRGQGEQFF.

This sequence joins TRBV6-1 and TRBJ1-2; D might be TRBD1 (5 bases). This CDR3 contains 14 residues. The ends were cut back, 1 base at V and 4 bases at J, with 10 bases in the middle. Germline V gene lookup returns CDR1 MNHNS and CDR2 SASEGT. The CDR3 spells CASSEERGGYGYTF. The CDR3 region has the DNA TGTGCCAGCAGTGAAGAAAGGGGCGGCTATGGCTACACCTTC.

V usage is TRBV29-1 and J usage is TRBJ2-7; 7 positions match TRBD1. The CDR3 has 12 amino acids. After removal of 6 bases from V and 5 bases from J, the junction contained 7 bases not matched to a gene. CDR1 SQVTM and CDR2 ANQGSEA come from the germline V gene. The chain's CDR3 is CSVDRQGNEQYF. The CDR3, as DNA: TGCAGCGTGGACCGACAGGGAAACGAGCAGTACTTC.

V and J are TRBV24-1 and TRBJ1-5, with no clear D. CDR1 and CDR2 (germline): KGHDR, SFDVKD. The V end lost 5 bases, the J end lost 6 bases, and 13 bases lay between the germline ends. CDR3 length: 14 residues. For the CDR3, the DNA is TGTGCCACCAGTGGGGCAGGCGAGGGTCAGCCCCAGCATTTT. This sequence encodes CATSGAGEGQPQHF.